This section outlines one TCR beta chain sequence together with its context. The CDR3 totals 17 residues. After removal of 4 bases from V and 1 base from J, the junction contained 3 bases not matched to a gene. Germline V lookup: CDR1 LGHDT, CDR2 YNNKEL (reference sequence). This sample was included in a study of blood T cell repertoires in COVID-19. Whole-study context: Samples taken during acute and convalescent COVID-19 were collected in the United States, Italy and Spain. From T cells, B-cell-depleted T cells, or PBMCs came the material, which was cDNA or gDNA.

Repertoires were generated with immunoSEQ multiplex PCR, while TCRdb's copy carries only in-frame clones and drops some. Of roughly 150,000 clones listed, roughly 85% are singletons. Sequencing was performed on peripheral blood. The receptor was derived from a woman of 80 years or more with acute or convalescent COVID-19. This chain joins TRBV3-1 (or the pseudogene TRBV3-2) and TRBJ2-2, with 13 nucleotides matching TRBD2. The CDR3 here is CASSPRLAGGNTGELFF. The CDR3 DNA reads TGTGCCAGCAGCCCCAGACTAGCGGGAGGGAACACCGGGGAGCTGTTTTTT.